This TCR beta chain was sequenced in a study of shared clonotypes between healthy human individuals. As for the study in general: Three plates each covered CD4 naive and memory; CD8 naive two, CD8 memory one.

Using immunoSEQ multiplex PCR, the repertoire was profiled, and TCRdb retains in-frame clones only, with some absent. The repertoire holds around 560,000 clones, with about 95% as singletons. For this clone: Antigen specificity is unknown.

Naive CD8 cells, CD45RO-negative and positively selected for CCR7, excluded terminally differentiated effector memory CD45RA+ cells. Everyone who donated was a Caucasian adult who lived in Nashville, Tennessee. The CDR3 loop spans 13 amino acids. Germline V gives CDR1 SQVTM, CDR2 ANQGSEA. Losses at the gene ends were 4 bases for V and 4 bases for J; bases not matched to a gene: 7. Study-level findings and limits: Clonotype sharing across donors was expected to vary with sequencing depth. The sharing of about 5% of naive CD4 clonotypes was seen across several donors.

The chain carries TRBV29-1 and TRBJ2-7; TRBD1 matches 7 bases. Sequenced sample: naive CD8+ T cells sorted from blood. This TCR was sampled from a woman aged 25 to 39 in good health. The CDR3: CSVVTGAIYEQYF. The DNA for the CDR3 is TGCAGCGTTGTAACAGGGGCGATTTACGAGCAGTACTTC.